One TCR beta chain is described in this entry. These data come from a study of blood T cell repertoires in COVID-19. The overall study: PBMCs, B-cell-depleted T cells, or T cells provided the cDNA or gDNA that made up the material.

Some clones are missing from TCRdb's copy, which holds only in-frame ones; the method was immunoSEQ multiplex PCR. The sample yields 200,000 to 300,000 clones, roughly 86% seen once. Germline lookup yields CDR1 MNHEY and CDR2 SVGAGI. With 1 base clipped from V and 0 bases from J, the junction kept 3 bases outside the gene matches. The CDR3 is made up of 16 amino acids. The sequence derives from an older woman who had recovered from COVID-19. The specimen sequenced was peripheral blood. V usage is TRBV6-5 and J usage is TRBJ2-3, with 8 bases matching TRBD2. CDR3 bases: TGTGCCAGCAGTTACTTCGGACTAGCTAGCACAGATACGCAGTATTTT. Translation gives CASSYFGLASTDTQYF.